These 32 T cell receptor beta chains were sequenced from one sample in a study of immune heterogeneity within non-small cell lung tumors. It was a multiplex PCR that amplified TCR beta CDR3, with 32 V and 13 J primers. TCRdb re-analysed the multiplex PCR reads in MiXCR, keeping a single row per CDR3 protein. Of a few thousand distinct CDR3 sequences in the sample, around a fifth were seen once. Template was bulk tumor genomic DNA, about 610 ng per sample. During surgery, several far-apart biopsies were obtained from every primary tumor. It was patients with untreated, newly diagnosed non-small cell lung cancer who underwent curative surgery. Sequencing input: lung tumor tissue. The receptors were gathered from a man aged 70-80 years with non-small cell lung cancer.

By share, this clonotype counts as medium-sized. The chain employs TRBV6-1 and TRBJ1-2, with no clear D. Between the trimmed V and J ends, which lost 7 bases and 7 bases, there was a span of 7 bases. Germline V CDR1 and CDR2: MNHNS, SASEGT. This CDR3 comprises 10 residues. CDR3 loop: CASNGLGYTF. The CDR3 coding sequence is TGTGCCAGCAATGGTCTTGGCTACACCTTC.

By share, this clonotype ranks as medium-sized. CDR3 amino acids: CASSQRSEGINQETQYF. In nucleotides, the CDR3 is TGTGCCAGCAGCCAACGTAGCGAGGGGATAAACCAAGAGACCCAGTACTTC. J is TRBJ2-5 and V is TRBV3-1; D assignment may be TRBD1 or TRBD2 (5 bases each). V lost 2 bases, J lost 0 bases, and 16 bases lay in between. This CDR3 is built from 17 residues. CDR1 and CDR2 (germline): LGHDT, YNNKEL (reference sequence).

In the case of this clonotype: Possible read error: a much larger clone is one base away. The CDR3 bases are TGTGCCATCCGTCCTGGAGGGGGGGATACGCAGTATTTT. Translated: CAIRPGGGDTQYF. The chain combines TRBV27 with TRBJ2-3; D may match TRBD1 or TRBD2 (6 bases each). Trimming cost V 10 bases and J 6 bases, with 17 bases left between them. CDR1 is MNHEY and CDR2 is SMNVEV in the germline V gene (reference sequence). The CDR3 spans 13 residues.

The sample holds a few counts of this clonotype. In DNA form, the CDR3 reads TGTGCCAGCAGTTACTCGAGGAACACTGAAGCTTTCTTT. It translates to CASSYSRNTEAFF. This chain joins TRBV6-6 and TRBJ1-1; D not resolved. V lost 0 bases, J lost 1 base, and 3 bases lay in between. The germline V gene encodes CDR1 MNHNY and CDR2 SVGAGI (reference sequence). This CDR3 contains 13 residues.

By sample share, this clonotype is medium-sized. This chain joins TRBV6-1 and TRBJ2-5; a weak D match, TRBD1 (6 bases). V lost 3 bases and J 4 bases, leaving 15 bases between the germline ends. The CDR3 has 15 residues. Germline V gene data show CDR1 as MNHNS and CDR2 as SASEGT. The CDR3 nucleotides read TGTGCCAGCAGTGAGGGAAACAGGGCCCCAGAGACCCAGTACTTC. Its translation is CASSEGNRAPETQYF.

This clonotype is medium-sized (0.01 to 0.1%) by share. Here the CDR3 DNA reads TGTGCCAGCTCACCTACCCCGACAGCCACTGAAGCTTTCTTT. Protein product: CASSPTPTATEAFF. The V call is TRBV18, the J call TRBJ1-1; tentatively, D is TRBD1 (5 bases). Looked up from germline, CDR1 is KGHSH and CDR2 is LQKENI. This CDR3 region has 14 residues. V was trimmed by 3 bases and J by 4 bases, leaving 12 bases between them.

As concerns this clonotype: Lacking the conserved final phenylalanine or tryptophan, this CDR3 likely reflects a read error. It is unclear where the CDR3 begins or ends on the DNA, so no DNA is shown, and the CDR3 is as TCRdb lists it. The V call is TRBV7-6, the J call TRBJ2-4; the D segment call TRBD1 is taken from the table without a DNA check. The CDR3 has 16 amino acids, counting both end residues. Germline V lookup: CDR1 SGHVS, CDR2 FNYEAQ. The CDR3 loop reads CASSQGGQGSEQYFGP.

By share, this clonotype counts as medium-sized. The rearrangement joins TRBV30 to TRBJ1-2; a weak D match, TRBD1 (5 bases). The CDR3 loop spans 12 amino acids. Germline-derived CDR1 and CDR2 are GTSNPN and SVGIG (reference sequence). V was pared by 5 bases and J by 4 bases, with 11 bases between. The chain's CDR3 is CAWEGFLYGYTF. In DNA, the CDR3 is TGTGCCTGGGAGGGGTTTCTCTATGGCTACACCTTC.

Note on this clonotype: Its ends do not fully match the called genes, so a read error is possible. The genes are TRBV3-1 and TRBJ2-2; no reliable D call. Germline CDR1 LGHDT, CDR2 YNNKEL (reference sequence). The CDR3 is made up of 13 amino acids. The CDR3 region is CACSHGDTGELFF. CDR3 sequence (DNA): TGTGCCTGCAGCCATGGGGACACCGGGGAGCTGTTTTTT.

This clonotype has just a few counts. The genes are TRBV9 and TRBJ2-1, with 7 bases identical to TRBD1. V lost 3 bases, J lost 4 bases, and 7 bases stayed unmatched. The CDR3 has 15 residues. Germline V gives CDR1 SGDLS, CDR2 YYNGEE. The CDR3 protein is CASSERRDSYNEQFF. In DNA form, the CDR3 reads TGTGCCAGCAGCGAGAGAAGGGACAGTTACAATGAGCAGTTCTTC.

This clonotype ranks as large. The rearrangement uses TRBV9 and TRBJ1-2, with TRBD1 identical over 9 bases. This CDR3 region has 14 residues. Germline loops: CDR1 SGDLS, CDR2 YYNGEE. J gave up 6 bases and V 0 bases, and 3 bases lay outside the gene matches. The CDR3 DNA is TGTGCCAGCAGCGTAGGGGGACAGGGTGATGGCTACACCTTC. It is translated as CASSVGGQGDGYTF. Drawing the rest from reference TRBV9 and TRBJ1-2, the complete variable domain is DSGVTQTPKHLITATGQRVTLRCSPRSGDLSVYWYQQSLDQGLQFLIQYYNGEERAKGNILERFSAQQFPDLHSELNLSSLELGDSALYFCASSVGGQGDGYTFGSGTRLTVV.

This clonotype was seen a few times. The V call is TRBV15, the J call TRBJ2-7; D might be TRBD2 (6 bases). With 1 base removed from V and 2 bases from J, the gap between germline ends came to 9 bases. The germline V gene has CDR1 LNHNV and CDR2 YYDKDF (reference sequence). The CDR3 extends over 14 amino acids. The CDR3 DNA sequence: TGTGCCACCAGCAGAGGAGGAGGGACCTACGAGCAGTACTTC. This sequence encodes CATSRGGGTYEQYF.

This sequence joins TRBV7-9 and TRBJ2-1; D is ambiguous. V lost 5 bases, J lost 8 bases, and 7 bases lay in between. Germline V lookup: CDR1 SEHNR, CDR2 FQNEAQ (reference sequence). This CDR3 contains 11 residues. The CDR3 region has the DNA TGTGCCAGCAGCCCTCAGTATGAGCAGTTCTTC. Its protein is CASSPQYEQFF.

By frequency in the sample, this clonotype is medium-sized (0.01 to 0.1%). CDR3 region: CASRDRVGIEKLFF. The CDR3 DNA is TGTGCCAGCAGAGACAGGGTTGGGATTGAAAAACTGTTTTTT. The V call is TRBV2, the J call TRBJ1-4; 7 bases fit TRBD1. The length of the CDR3 is 14 residues. Germline assignment: CDR1 SNHLY and CDR2 FYNNEI. Unmatched junction bases numbered 8, after V lost 6 bases and J lost 7 bases.

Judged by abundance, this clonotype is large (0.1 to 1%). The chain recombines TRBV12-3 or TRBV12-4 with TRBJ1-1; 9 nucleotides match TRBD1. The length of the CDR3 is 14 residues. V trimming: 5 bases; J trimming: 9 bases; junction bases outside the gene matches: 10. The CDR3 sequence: CASSRTGGLTKAFF. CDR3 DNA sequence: TGTGCCAGCAGTAGAACAGGGGGCTTAACTAAAGCTTTCTTT.

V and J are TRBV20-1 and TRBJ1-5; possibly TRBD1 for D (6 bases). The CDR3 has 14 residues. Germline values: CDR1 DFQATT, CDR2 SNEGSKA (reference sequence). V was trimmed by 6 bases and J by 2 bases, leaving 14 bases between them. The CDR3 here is CSAKTGQGNQPQHF. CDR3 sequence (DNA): TGCAGTGCAAAGACAGGCCAGGGCAATCAGCCCCAGCATTTT.

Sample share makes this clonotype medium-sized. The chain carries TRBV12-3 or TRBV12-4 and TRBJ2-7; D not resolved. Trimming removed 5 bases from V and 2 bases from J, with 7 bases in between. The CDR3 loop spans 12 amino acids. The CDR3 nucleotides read TGTGCCAGCAGTCCAAGTACCTACGAGCAGTACTTC. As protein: CASSPSTYEQYF.

The CDR3 spells CSAKTGRGNQPQHF. Here the CDR3 DNA reads TGCAGTGCAAAGACAGGCCGGGGCAATCAGCCCCAGCATTTT. The V call is TRBV20-1, the J call TRBJ1-5, with TRBD1 as a possible D gene (6 bases). The CDR3 runs 14 residues. Deletions cut 6 bases from V and 2 bases from J, with 14 bases between. Germline V CDR1 and CDR2: DFQATT, SNEGSKA (reference sequence).

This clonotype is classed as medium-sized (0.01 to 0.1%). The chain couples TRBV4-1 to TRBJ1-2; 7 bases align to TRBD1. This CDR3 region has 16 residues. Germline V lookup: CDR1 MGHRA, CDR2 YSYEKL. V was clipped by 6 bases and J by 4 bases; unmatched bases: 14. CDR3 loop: CASSPWGQRPSYGYTF. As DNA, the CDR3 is TGCGCCAGCAGTCCATGGGGACAGCGACCATCCTATGGCTACACCTTC.

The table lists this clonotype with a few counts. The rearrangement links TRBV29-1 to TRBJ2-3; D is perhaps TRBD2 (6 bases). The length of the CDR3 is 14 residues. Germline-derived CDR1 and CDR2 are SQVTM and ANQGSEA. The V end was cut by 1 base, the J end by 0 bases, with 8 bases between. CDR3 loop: CSVEVGTSTDTQYF. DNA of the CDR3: TGCAGCGTTGAAGTGGGGACTAGCACAGATACGCAGTATTTT.

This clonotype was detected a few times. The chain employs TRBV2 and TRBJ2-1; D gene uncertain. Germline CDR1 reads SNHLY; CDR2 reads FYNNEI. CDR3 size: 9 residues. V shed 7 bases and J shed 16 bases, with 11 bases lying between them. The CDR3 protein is CASTLSFFF. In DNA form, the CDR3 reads TGTGCCAGCACGCTGAGTTTTTTCTTC.

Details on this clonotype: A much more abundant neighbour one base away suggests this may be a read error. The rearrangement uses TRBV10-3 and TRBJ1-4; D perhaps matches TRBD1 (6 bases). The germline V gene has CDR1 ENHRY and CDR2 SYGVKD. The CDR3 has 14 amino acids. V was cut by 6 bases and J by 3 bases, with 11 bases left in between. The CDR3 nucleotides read TGTGCCATCAGGGACAGTGCAGCTAATGAAAAACTGTTTTTT. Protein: CAIRDSAANEKLFF.

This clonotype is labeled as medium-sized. The CDR3 nucleotides are TGTGCCAGCACTATACAGCCCTATAATTCACCCCTCCACTTT. It specifies CASTIQPYNSPLHF. V usage is TRBV9 and J usage is TRBJ1-6; D is ambiguous. CDR3 length: 14 amino acids. V was cut by 6 bases and J by 2 bases, with 9 bases left in between. Germline V gives CDR1 SGDLS, CDR2 YYNGEE.

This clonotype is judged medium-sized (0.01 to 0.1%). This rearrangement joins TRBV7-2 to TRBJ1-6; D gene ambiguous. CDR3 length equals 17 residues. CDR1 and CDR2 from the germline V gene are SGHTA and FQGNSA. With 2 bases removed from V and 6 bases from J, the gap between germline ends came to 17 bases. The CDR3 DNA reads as TGTGCCAGCAGCTTAATTATTGGGCCGGGGAGTAATTCACCCCTCCACTTT. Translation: CASSLIIGPGSNSPLHF.

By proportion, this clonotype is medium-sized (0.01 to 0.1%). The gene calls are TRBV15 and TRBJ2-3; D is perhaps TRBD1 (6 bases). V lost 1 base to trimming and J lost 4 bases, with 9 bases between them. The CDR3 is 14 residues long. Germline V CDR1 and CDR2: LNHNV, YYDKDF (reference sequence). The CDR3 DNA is TGTGCCACCAGCAGAGCAGGGGCCCCAGATACGCAGTATTTT. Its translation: CATSRAGAPDTQYF.

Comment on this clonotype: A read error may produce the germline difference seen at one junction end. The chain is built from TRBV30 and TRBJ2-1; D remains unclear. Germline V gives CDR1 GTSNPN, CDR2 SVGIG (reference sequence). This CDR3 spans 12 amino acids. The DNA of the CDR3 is TGTGCCTGGGGTGTAAGGTTCAATGAGCAGTTCTTC. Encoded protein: CAWGVRFNEQFF.

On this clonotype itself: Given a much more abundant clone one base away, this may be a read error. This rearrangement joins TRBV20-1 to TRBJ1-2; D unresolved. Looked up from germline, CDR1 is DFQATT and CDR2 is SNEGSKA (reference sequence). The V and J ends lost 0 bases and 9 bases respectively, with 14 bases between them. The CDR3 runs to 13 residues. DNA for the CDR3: TGCAGTGCTAGAGACTCAAGCACGGGGTGCTACACCTTC. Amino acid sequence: CSARDSSTGCYTF.

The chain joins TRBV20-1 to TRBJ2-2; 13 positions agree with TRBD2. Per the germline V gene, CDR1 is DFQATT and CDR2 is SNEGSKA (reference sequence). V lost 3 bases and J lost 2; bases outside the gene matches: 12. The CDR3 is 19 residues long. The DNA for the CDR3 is TGCAGTGCTAGGGGGAGCACTAGCGGGAGGGTCCTTAACACCGGGGAGCTGTTTTTT. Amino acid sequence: CSARGSTSGRVLNTGELFF.

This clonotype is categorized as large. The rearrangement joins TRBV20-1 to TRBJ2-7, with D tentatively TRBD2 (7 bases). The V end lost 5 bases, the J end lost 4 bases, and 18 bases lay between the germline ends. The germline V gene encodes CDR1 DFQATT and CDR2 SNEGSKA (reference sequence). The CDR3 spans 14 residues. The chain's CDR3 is CSARGGQVIYEQYF. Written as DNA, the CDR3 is TGCAGTGCTCGCGGGGGACAAGTCATTTACGAGCAGTACTTC.

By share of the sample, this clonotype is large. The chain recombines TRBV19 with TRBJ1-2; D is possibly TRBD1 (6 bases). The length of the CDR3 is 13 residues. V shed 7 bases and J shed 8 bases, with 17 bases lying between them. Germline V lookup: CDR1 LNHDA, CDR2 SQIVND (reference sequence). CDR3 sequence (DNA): TGTGCCAGTACCCCCGGGACAAAGAGAGGCTACACCTTC. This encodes CASTPGTKRGYTF.

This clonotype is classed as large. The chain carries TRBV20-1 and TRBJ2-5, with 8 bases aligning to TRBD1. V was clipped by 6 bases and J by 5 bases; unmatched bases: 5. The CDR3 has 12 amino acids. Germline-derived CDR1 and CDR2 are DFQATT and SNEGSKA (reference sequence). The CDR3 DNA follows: TGCAGTGCCAAGACAGGGGTTGAGACCCAGTACTTC. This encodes CSAKTGVETQYF.

The CDR3 coding sequence is TGTGCCAGCTCACCACCGGGACTAGCGGGGGGGCAGAGTGAGCAGTTCTTC. This sequence encodes CASSPPGLAGGQSEQFF. The genes are TRBV18 and TRBJ2-1; TRBD2 matches at 16 bases. After removal of 0 bases from V and 9 bases from J, the junction contained 5 bases not matched to a gene. CDR3 length equals 17 residues. CDR1 KGHSH and CDR2 LQKENI come from the germline V gene.